This TCR beta chain was obtained from a study of blood T cell repertoires in COVID-19. Study summary: In Cohort 3, a recovered donor had either two negative PCRs, clearance, or symptom resolution. Material from acute and convalescent COVID-19 was sourced from the United States, Italy and Spain.

Some clones are missing from TCRdb's copy, which holds only in-frame ones; the method was immunoSEQ multiplex PCR. The sample holds under 150,000 clones, approximately 87% seen once. Study members were between about 18 and 100 years old and lived in 24 US regions. The receptor's source is a man aged 50 to 59 in a cohort exposed to, infected with or recovered from COVID-19 (not recorded which). Input material: PBMCs or T cells enriched from blood (not recorded which).

The CDR3 DNA is TGTGCCAGCAGCTTACAGGGGCGCAATCAGCCCCAGCATTTT. Its translation: CASSLQGRNQPQHF. The rearrangement links TRBV12-1 to TRBJ1-5; the table gives TRBD1 as D, unverified against the DNA. TRBV12-1 is reported as a pseudogene. The CDR3 loop spans 14 amino acids.